This T cell receptor (beta chain) was identified in a study of T cells in Graves' hyperthyroidism and ophthalmopathy. Germline V gene lookup returns CDR1 SGHRS and CDR2 YFSETQ. With 4 bases clipped from V and 3 bases from J, the junction kept 3 bases outside the gene matches. CDR3 size: 15 residues. TCR beta CDR3 regions were amplified from RNA. TCR CDR3 underwent first-round RT-PCR with the HTBI primer set. TCRdb re-analysed the multiplex PCR reads in MiXCR, keeping a single row per CDR3 protein. The sample contains around 560,000 distinct CDR3 sequences, roughly 17% of which appear only once. This clonotype has at least ten counts. What it binds is not known. Study results and limitations: Expanded thyroid clonotypes (above 0.001) were mostly also found in blood. Model output signaled ophthalmopathy a median around 6.9 months ahead of onset.

The V gene is TRBV5-1, the J gene TRBJ2-1, with 11 bases fitting TRBD2. The specimen sequenced was blood. The clonotype was recovered from a woman younger than 35 with Graves' hyperthyroidism. The CDR3 sequence: CASSRGTSGYNEQFF. CDR3 in DNA: TGCGCCAGCAGCCGCGGGACTAGCGGCTACAATGAGCAGTTCTTC.